Listed below are T cell receptor beta chains from one sample, sequenced in a study of T cell repertoires in cytomegalovirus infection. These TCRs are of unknown antigen specificity. MiXCR was run by TCRdb on the reads, yielding one entry per CDR3 protein. The top ten clones hold roughly 18% of a sample with hundreds of thousands of distinct CDR3 sequences, around 35% of them seen once. The source material was cultured PBMCs, sampled from culture after CMV antigen stimulation. These receptors originate from a human donor in good health (CMV status not recorded). Some clones in this sample may be carry-over from other donors' samples. The CDR3 runs from the conserved cysteine through the conserved F or W. D genes are given only for firm matches. Not every row has a clone size; where given, it reads once, few, many or a size class.

CDR3 DNA	CDR3 protein	V gene	J gene	D gene	clone size
TGTGCCAGCAGCTTATCTGTCCCGGGACTTTCCCTACCTACGCAGTATTTT	CASSLSVPGLSLPTQYF	TRBV11-2	TRBJ2-3	NA	NA
TGTGCCAGTAGTACGGCGGGGACAGCCTATGGCTACACCTTC	CASSTAGTAYGYTF	TRBV19	TRBJ1-2	TRBD1	few
TGTGCCAGCAGTTTTTCTGCGGGGGGCTCTGGAAACACCATATATTTT	CASSFSAGGSGNTIYF	TRBV28	TRBJ1-3	NA	few
TGTGCCAGCAGCCGGGAGATTCGAGGCACTGAAGCTTTCTTT	CASSREIRGTEAFF	TRBV6-1	TRBJ1-1	NA	few
TGTGCCAGTACTGTGGGGGAGGAAAGTAGCAATCAGCCCCAGCATTTT	CASTVGEESSNQPQHF	TRBV19	TRBJ1-5	NA	NA
TGTGCCTGTTCGGGGCTTGGTCCTAGTCAGCCCCAGCATTTT	CACSGLGPSQPQHF	TRBV19	TRBJ1-5	NA	NA
TGCAGTGCCCCCGCCGTAGTCGGTCATGAGCAGTTCTTC	CSAPAVVGHEQFF	TRBV20-1	TRBJ2-1	NA	NA
TGTGCCAGTATCGCAGGGGGCGTGCAGTACTTC	CASIAGGVQYF	TRBV19	TRBJ2-7	TRBD1	NA
TGTGCCAGTAGTTTGGAGGGTGGAAATAATTCACCCCTCCACTTT	CASSLEGGNNSPLHF	TRBV19	TRBJ1-6	NA	NA
TGTGCCAGCAGCTTAGGTGTTGCAGATACGCAGTATTTT	CASSLGVADTQYF	TRBV7-2	TRBJ2-3	NA	many
TGTGCCATCAGTGAGGGACTAGCGGGAGGAAAAGATACGCAGTATTTT	CAISEGLAGGKDTQYF	TRBV10-3	TRBJ2-3	TRBD2	NA
TGTGCCAGCAGCTTAGGGGTAGCGGGTTACAATGAGCAGTTCTTC	CASSLGVAGYNEQFF	TRBV7-6	TRBJ2-1	TRBD2	many
TGCAGCGTTGTAGGGGGCAGGTACGAGCAGTACTTC	CSVVGGRYEQYF	TRBV29-1	TRBJ2-7	TRBD1	NA
TGTGCCACCAGCAGCCACTCAATTCGGGGGAATGAGCAGTTCTTC	CATSSHSIRGNEQFF	TRBV15	TRBJ2-1	NA	NA
TGTGCCAGCAGTTTGCCTAGCGGGGGGGGGGGTGAGCAGTTCTTC	CASSLPSGGGGEQFF	TRBV12-3/TRBV12-4	TRBJ2-1	TRBD2	once
TGCGCCAGCAGCCAAGATATGGCAGTCAGATCATCTTTGTTTTCGAATTCACCCCTCCACTTT	CASSQDMAVRSSLFSNSPLHF	TRBV4-3	TRBJ1-6	NA	many
TGTGCCAGTAACGTCGAGCGGGGGACTAGCACAGATACGCAGTATTTT	CASNVERGTSTDTQYF	TRBV19	TRBJ2-3	TRBD2	NA
TGTGCCAGCAGTCTCCCCGGGGCCGGGGAGCTGTTTTTT	CASSLPGAGELFF	TRBV6-8	TRBJ2-2	NA	NA
TGTGCCAGCAGCTCGGGACTACACACAGATACGCAGTATTTT	CASSSGLHTDTQYF	TRBV5-4	TRBJ2-3	TRBD2	few
TGTGCCAGCAGTTTATTGGGGAGCTCTAACTATGGCTACACCTTC	CASSLLGSSNYGYTF	TRBV12-3/TRBV12-4	TRBJ1-2	NA	NA
TGTGCCAGCAGCACAGGGGGCCTAAGAGGAAACACCATATATTTT	CASSTGGLRGNTIYF	TRBV2	TRBJ1-3	TRBD1	NA
TGCAGTGCCGATCCGGGACAGCAGAATGAAAAACTGTTTTTT	CSADPGQQNEKLFF	TRBV20-1	TRBJ1-4	TRBD1	NA
TGTGCCAGCAGTTTCTTACAGGGAGTCGAGCAGTACTTC	CASSFLQGVEQYF	TRBV12-3/TRBV12-4	TRBJ2-7	NA	few
TGTGCCAGCAGCAAGACAAATCGACAGACCTTCTATAATTCACCCCTCCACTTT	CASSKTNRQTFYNSPLHF	TRBV27	TRBJ1-6	NA	NA